The sequence of this T cell receptor beta chain was determined in a study of shared clonotypes between healthy human individuals. On the study more broadly: The study used three CD4 naive, three CD4 memory, two CD8 naive and one CD8 memory plate per donor. General study findings and limits: Of the naive CD4 clonotypes, roughly 5% were shared across several donors.

This clone was recorded once. Its antigen remains unidentified. In the same sample, other DNA sequences code for this CDR3. Genomic DNA of every subset was divided equally among multiple immunoSEQ plates. Template for every sorted-subset replicate PCR totaled 200 to 250 ng DNA, tens of thousands of T cell genomes. The assay was immunoSEQ multiplex PCR, and TCRdb's table has in-frame clones only and misses some. The profile shows about 2.3 million clones, 80% to 95% of them singletons. The sequenced sample consisted of naive CD4+ T cells from PBMCs. Indicated subset: CD45RA+ positively selected. The sequence came from a man between 18 and 29 years old in good health. Some clones in this sample may be carry-over from other donors' samples.

CDR3 DNA sequence: TGTGCCAGCAGCGTCGGGACTAGCGGCTACGAGCAGTACTTC. This encodes CASSVGTSGYEQYF. V gene TRBV9 combines with J gene TRBJ2-7, with 11 bases matching TRBD2. This CDR3 has 14 residues. The J segment lost 3 bases and the V segment lost 2 bases, leaving 1 base of the junction unmatched. CDR1 and CDR2 from the germline V gene are SGDLS and YYNGEE. The full variable domain, its missing parts supplied by reference TRBV9 and TRBJ2-7, is DSGVTQTPKHLITATGQRVTLRCSPRSGDLSVYWYQQSLDQGLQFLIQYYNGEERAKGNILERFSAQQFPDLHSELNLSSLELGDSALYFCASSVGTSGYEQYFGPGTRLTVT.